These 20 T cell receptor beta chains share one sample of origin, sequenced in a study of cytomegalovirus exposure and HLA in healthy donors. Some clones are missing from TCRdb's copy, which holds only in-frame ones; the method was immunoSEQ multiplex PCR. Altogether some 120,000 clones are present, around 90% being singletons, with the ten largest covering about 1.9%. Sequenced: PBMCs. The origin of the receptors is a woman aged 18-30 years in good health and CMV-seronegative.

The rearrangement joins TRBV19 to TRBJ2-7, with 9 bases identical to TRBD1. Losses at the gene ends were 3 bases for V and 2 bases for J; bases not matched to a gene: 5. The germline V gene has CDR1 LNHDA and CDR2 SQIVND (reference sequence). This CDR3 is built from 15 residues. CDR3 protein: CASSIPGQGTYEQYF. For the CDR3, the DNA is TGTGCCAGTAGTATTCCGGGACAGGGAACCTACGAGCAGTACTTC.

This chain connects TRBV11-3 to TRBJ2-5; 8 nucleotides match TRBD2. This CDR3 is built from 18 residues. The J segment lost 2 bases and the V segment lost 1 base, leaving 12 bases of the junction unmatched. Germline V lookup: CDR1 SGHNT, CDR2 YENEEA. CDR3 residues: CASSLGLQGLGAQETQYF. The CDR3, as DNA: TGTGCCAGCAGCTTAGGACTACAGGGACTAGGGGCACAAGAGACCCAGTACTTC.

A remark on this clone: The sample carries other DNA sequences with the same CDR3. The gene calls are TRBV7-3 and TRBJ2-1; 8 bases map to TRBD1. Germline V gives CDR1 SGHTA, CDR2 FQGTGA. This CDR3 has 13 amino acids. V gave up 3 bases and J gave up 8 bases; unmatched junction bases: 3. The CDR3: CASSFSGGDEQFF. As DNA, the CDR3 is TGTGCCAGCAGCTTTTCAGGGGGCGATGAGCAGTTCTTC.

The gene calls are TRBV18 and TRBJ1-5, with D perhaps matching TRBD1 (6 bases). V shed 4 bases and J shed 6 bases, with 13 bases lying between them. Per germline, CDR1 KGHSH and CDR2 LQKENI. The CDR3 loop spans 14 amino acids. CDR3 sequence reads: CASSLAGAGQPQHF. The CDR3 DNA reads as TGTGCCAGCTCACTCGCGGGGGCAGGTCAGCCCCAGCATTTT.

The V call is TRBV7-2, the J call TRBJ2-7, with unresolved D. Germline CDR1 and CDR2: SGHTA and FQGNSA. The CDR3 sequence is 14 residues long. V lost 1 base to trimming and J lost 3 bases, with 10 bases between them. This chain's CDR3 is CASSLGLTVYEQYF. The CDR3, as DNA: TGTGCCAGCAGCTTAGGGCTCACAGTCTACGAGCAGTACTTC.

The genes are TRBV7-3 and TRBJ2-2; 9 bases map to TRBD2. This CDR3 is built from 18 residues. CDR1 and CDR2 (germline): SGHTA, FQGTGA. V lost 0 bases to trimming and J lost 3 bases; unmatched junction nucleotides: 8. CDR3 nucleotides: TGTGCCAGCAGCTTAACCACGGCGGGAGGGCCGTACACCGGGGAGCTGTTTTTT. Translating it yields CASSLTTAGGPYTGELFF.

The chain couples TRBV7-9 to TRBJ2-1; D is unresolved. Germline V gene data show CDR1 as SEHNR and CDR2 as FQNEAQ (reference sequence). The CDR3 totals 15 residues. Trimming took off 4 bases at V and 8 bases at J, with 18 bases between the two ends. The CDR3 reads CASSYVVLVLDEQFF. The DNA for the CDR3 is TGTGCCAGCAGCTATGTGGTCCTAGTATTGGATGAGCAGTTCTTC.

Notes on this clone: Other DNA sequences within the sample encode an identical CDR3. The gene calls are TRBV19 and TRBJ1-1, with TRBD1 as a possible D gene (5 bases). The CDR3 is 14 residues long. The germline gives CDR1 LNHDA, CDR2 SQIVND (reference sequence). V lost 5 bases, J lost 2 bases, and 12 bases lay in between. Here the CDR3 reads CASSLRGPNTEAFF. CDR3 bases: TGTGCCAGTAGTCTTAGGGGCCCCAACACTGAAGCTTTCTTT.

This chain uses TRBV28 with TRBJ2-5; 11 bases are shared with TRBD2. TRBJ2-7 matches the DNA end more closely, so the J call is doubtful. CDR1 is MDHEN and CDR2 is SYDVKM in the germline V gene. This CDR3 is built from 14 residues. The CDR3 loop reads CASSPSGGTYEQYF. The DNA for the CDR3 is TGTGCCAGCAGTCCTAGCGGGGGGACCTACGAGCAGTACTTC.

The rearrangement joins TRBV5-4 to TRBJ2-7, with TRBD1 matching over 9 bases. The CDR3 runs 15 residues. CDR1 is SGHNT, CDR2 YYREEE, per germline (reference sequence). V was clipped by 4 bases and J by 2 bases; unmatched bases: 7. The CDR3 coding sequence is TGTGCCAGCAGCACCACAGGGGGCGGGCCCTACGAGCAGTACTTC. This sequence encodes CASSTTGGGPYEQYF.

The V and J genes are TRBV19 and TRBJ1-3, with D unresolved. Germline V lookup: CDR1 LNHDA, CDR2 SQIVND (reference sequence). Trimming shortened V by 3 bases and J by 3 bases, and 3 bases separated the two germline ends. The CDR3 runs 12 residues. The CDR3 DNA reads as TGTGCCAGTAGTATTCGTGGAAACACCATATATTTT. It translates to CASSIRGNTIYF. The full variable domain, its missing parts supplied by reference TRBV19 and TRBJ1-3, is DGGITQSPKYLFRKEGQNVTLSCEQNLNHDAMYWYRQDPGQGLRLIYYSQIVNDFQKGDIAEGYSVSREKKESFPLTVTSAQKNPTAFYLCASSIRGNTIYFGEGSWLTVV.

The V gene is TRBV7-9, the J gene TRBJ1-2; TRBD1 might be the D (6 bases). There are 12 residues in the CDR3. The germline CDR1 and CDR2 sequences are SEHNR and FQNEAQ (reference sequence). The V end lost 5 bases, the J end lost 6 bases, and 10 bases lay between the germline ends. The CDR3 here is CASSKTGNGYTF. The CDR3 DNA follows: TGTGCCAGCAGCAAGACAGGAAATGGCTACACCTTC.

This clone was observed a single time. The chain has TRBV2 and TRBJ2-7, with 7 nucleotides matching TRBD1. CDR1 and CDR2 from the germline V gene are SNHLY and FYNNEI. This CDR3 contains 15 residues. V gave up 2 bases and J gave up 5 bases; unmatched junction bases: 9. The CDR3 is CASSEQDRAPHEQYF. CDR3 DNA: TGTGCCAGCAGTGAACAAGACAGGGCTCCCCACGAGCAGTACTTC.

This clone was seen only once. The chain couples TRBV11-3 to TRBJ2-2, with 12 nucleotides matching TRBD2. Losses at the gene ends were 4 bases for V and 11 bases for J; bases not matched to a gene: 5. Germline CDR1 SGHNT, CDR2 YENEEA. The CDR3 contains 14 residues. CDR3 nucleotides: TGTGCCAGCAGCTCTCGGACTAGCGGGGATGAGCTGTTTTTT. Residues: CASSSRTSGDELFF.

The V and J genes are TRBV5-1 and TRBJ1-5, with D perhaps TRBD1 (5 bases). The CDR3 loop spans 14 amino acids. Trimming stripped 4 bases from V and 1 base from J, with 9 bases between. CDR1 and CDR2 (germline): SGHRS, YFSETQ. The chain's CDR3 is CASSLDRSNQPQHF. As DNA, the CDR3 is TGCGCCAGCAGCCTAGACAGAAGCAATCAGCCCCAGCATTTT.

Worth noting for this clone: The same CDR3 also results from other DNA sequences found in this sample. The CDR3 nucleotides are TGTGCCAGCAGCGTAGGTCGGCCGAGTTGGGGCCCCCAAGAGACCCAGTACTTC. Protein: CASSVGRPSWGPQETQYF. The chain recombines TRBV9 with TRBJ2-5, with a weak D call TRBD1 (5 bases). V dropped 0 bases and J dropped 1 base, with 19 bases sitting between them. The CDR3 totals 18 residues. From germline, CDR1 is SGDLS and CDR2 YYNGEE.

CDR3 DNA sequence: TGCGCCAGCAGCTTGGCCTTGGGCGGGGGCCCCCGGGCAGGGACCCAGTACTTC. It is translated as CASSLALGGGPRAGTQYF. The chain is built from TRBV5-1 and TRBJ2-5; D perhaps matches TRBD2 (7 bases). With 0 bases removed from V and 7 bases from J, the gap between germline ends came to 25 bases. This CDR3 is built from 18 residues. In germline, CDR1 is SGHRS, CDR2 YFSETQ.

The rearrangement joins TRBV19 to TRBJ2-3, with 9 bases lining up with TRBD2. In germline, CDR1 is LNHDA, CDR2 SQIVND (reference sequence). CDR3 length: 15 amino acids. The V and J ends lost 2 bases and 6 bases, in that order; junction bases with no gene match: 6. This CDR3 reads CASSIYSGGTDTQYF. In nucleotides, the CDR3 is TGTGCCAGTAGTATATACAGCGGGGGGACGGATACGCAGTATTTT.

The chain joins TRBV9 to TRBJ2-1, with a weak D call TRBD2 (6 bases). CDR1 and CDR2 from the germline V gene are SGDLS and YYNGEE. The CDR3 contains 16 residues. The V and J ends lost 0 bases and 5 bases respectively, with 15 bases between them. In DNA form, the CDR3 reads TGTGCCAGCAGCGTAGCCATTAGCGGCGGCAACAATGAGCAGTTCTTC. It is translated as CASSVAISGGNNEQFF.

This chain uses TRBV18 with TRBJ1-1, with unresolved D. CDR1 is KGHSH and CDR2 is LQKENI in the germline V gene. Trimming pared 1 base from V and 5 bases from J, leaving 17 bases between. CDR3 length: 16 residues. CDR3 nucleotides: TGTGCCAGCTCACCACTAAATCAGGTGGTCTCAACTGAAGCTTTCTTT. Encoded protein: CASSPLNQVVSTEAFF. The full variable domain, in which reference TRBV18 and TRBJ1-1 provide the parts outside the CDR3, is NAGVMQNPRHLVRRRGQEARLRCSPMKGHSHVYWYRQLPEEGLKFMVYLQKENIIDESGMPKERFSAEFPKEGPSILRIQQVVRGDSAAYFCASSPLNQVVSTEAFFGQGTRLTVV.